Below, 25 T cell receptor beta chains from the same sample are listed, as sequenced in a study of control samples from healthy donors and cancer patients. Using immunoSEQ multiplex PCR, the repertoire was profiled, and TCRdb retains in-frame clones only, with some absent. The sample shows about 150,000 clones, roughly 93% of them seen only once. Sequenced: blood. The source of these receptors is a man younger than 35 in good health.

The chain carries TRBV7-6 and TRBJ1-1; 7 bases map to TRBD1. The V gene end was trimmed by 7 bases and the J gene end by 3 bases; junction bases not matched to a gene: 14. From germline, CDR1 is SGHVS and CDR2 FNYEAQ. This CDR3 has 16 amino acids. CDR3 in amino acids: CASTAVEGALDTEAFF. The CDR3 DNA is TGTGCCAGCACCGCCGTCGAGGGGGCGCTGGACACTGAAGCTTTCTTT.

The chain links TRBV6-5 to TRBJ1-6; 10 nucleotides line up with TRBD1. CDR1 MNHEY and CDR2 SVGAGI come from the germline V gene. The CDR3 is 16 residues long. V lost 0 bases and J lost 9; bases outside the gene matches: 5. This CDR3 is CASSYSRTGGGSPLHF. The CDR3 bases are TGTGCCAGCAGTTACTCAAGGACAGGGGGGGGTTCACCCCTCCACTTT.

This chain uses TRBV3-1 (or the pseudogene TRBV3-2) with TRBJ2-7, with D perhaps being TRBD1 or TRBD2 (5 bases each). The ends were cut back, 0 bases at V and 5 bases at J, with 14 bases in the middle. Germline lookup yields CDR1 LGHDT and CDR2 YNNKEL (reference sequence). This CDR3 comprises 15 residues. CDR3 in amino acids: CASSQDSSGTHEQYF. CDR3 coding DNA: TGTGCCAGCAGCCAAGATTCCTCGGGGACCCACGAGCAGTACTTC.

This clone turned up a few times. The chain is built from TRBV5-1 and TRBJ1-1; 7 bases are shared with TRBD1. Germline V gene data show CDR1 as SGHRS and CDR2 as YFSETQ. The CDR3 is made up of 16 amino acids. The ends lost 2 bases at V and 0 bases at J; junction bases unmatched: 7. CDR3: CASSLLGQSMNTEAFF. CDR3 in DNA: TGCGCCAGCAGCTTACTGGGACAGAGCATGAACACTGAAGCTTTCTTT.

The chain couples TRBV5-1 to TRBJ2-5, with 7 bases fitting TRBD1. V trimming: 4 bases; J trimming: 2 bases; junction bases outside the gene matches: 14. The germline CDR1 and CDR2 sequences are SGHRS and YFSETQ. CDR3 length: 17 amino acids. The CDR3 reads CASSHRRDSSLQETQYF. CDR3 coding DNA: TGCGCCAGCAGCCATCGCCGGGACAGCTCCCTTCAAGAGACCCAGTACTTC.

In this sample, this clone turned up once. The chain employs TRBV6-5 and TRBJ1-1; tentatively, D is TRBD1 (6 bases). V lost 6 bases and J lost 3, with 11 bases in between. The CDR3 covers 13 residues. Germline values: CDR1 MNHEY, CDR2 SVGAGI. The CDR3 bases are TGTGCCAGCAGACTGAACAGGGACACTGAAGCTTTCTTT. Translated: CASRLNRDTEAFF.

CDR3 in amino acids: CASSFLYGYTF. The CDR3 nucleotides read TGTGCCAGCAGTTTTTTGTATGGCTACACCTTC. The rearrangement links TRBV12-3 or TRBV12-4 to TRBJ1-2; no definite D call. Between the trimmed V and J ends, which lost 3 bases and 5 bases, there was a span of 4 bases. There are 11 residues in the CDR3.

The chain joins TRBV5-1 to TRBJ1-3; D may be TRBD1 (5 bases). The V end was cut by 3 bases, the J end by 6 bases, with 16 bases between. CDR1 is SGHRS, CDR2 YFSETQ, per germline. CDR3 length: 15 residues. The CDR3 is CASSSGPGFENTIYF. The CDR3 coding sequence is TGCGCCAGCAGCTCTGGCCCAGGGTTTGAAAACACCATATATTTT.

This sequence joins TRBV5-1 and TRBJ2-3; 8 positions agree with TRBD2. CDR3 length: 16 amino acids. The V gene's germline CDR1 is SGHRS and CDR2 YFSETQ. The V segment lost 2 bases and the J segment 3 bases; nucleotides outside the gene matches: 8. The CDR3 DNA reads TGCGCCAGCAGCTTTGGGGGCCAGCGGGAGACAGATACGCAGTATTTT. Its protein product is CASSFGGQRETDTQYF.

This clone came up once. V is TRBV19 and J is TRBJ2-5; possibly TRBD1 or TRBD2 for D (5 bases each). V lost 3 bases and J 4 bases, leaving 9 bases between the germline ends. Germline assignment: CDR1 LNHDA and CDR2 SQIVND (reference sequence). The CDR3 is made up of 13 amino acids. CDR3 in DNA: TGTGCCAGTAGTATTTCGAGGGGAGAGACCCAGTACTTC. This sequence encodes CASSISRGETQYF.

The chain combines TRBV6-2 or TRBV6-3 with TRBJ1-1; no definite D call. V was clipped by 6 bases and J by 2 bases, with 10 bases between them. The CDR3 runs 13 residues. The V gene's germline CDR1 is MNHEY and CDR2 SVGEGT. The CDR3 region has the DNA TGTGCCAGCAGGTACGAGACAAACACTGAAGCTTTCTTT. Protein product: CASRYETNTEAFF.

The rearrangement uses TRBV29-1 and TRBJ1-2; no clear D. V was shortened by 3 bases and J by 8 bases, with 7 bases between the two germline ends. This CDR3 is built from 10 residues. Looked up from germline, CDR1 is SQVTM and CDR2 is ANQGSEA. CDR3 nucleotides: TGCAGCGTTGACACGGGCGGCTACACCTTC. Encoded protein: CSVDTGGYTF.

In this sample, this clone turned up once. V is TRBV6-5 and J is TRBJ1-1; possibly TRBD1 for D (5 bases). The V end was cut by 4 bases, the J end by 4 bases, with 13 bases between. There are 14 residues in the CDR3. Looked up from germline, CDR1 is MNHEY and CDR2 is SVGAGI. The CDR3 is CASSSLGEGTEAFF. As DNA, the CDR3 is TGTGCCAGCAGTTCATTGGGGGAGGGCACTGAAGCTTTCTTT.

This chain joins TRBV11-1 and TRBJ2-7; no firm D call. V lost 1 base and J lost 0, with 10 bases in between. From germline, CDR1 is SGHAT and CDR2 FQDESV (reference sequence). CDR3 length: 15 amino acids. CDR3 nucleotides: TGTGCCAGCAGCTTAGGGGATGTATCCTCCTACGAGCAGTACTTC. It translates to CASSLGDVSSYEQYF.

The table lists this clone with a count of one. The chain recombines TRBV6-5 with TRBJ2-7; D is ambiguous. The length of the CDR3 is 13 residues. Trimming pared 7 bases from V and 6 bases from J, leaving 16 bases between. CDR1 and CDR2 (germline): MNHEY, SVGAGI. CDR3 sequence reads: CASNPFRFGEQYF. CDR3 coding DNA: TGTGCCAGCAACCCCTTCAGGTTCGGCGAGCAGTACTTC.

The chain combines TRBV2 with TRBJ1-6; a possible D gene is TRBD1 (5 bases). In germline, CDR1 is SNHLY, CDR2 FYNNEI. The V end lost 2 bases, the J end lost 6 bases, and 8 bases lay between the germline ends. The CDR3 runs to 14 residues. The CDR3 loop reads CASSEWDGNSPLHF. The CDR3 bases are TGTGCCAGCAGTGAATGGGACGGTAATTCACCCCTCCACTTT.

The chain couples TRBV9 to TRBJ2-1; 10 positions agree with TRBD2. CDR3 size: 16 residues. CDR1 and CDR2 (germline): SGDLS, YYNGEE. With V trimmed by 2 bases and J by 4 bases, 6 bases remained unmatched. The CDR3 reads CASSVLAGGRYNEQFF. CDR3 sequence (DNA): TGTGCCAGCAGCGTGTTAGCGGGAGGTCGGTACAATGAGCAGTTCTTC.

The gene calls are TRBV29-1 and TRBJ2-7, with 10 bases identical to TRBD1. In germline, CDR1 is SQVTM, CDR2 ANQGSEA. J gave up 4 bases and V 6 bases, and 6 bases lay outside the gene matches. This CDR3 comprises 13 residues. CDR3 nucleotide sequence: TGCAGCGTCGACAGGGGGCGAGGGTACGAGCAGTACTTC. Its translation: CSVDRGRGYEQYF.

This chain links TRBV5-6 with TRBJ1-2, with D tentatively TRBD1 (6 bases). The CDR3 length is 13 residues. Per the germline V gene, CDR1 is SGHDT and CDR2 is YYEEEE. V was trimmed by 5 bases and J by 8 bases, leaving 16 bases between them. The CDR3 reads CASRHTGAGGYTF. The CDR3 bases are TGTGCCAGCAGACATACGGGGGCAGGAGGCTACACCTTC.

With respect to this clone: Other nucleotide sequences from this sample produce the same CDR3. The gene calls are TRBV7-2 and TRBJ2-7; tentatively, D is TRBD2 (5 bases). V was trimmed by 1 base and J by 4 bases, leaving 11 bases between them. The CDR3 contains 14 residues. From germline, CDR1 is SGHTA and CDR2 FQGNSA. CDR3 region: CASSLDPGFYEQYF. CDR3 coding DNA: TGTGCCAGCAGCTTAGACCCGGGGTTTTACGAGCAGTACTTC.

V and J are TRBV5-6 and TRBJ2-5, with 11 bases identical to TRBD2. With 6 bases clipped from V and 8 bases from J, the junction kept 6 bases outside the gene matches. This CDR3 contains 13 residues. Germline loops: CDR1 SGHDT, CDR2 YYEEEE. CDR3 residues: CASTEGLAATQYF. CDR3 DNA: TGTGCCAGCACCGAGGGACTAGCGGCTACCCAGTACTTC. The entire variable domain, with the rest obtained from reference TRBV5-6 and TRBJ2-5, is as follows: DAGVTQSPTHLIKTRGQQVTLRCSPKSGHDTVSWYQQALGQGPQFIFQYYEEEERQRGNFPDRFSGHQFPNYSSELNVNALLLGDSALYLCASTEGLAATQYFGPGTRLLVL.

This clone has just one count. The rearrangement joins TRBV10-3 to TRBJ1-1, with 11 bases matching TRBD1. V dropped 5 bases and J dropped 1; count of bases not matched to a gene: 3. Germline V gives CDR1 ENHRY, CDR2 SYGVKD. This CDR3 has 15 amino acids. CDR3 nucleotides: TGTGCCATCAGTCCGGGACAGGGGGGGAACACTGAAGCTTTCTTT. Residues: CAISPGQGGNTEAFF.

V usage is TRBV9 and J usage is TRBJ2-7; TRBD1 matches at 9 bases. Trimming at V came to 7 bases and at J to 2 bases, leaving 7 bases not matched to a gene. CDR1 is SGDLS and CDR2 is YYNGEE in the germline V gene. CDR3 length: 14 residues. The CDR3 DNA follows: TGTGCCAGCGGGGGGAGGGACAGGGCCTACGAGCAGTACTTC. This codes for CASGGRDRAYEQYF.

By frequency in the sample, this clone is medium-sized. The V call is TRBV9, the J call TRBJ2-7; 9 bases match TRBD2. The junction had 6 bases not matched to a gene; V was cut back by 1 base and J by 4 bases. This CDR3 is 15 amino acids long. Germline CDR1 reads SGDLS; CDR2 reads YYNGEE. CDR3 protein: CASSVSAGGPYEQYF. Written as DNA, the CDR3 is TGTGCCAGCAGCGTAAGTGCGGGAGGGCCGTACGAGCAGTACTTC. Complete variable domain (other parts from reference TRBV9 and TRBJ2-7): DSGVTQTPKHLITATGQRVTLRCSPRSGDLSVYWYQQSLDQGLQFLIQYYNGEERAKGNILERFSAQQFPDLHSELNLSSLELGDSALYFCASSVSAGGPYEQYFGPGTRLTVT.

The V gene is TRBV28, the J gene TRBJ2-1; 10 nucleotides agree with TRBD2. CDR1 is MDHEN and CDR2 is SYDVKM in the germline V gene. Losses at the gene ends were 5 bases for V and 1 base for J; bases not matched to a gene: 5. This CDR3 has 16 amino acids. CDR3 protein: CASSTLAGVSYNEQFF. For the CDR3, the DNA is TGTGCCAGCAGTACTCTAGCGGGAGTGTCCTACAATGAGCAGTTCTTC.